This T cell receptor beta chain comes out of a study of blood T cell repertoires in COVID-19. Turning to the study itself: Whether acute or convalescent, the COVID-19 samples came from the United States, Italy and Spain. Sources were T cells, B-cell-depleted T cells, or PBMCs; the material itself was cDNA or gDNA.

Per the authors' pipeline: Cell counts per sample came from amplifying reference gene primers. This table comes from immunoSEQ multiplex PCR, and its TCRdb copy is limited to in-frame clones, with some not included. Clone size and V and J calls were adopted from that table, with D and trimming inferred from the DNA. The data hold 310,000 or so clones, with 88% observed a single time. The ends were cut back, 3 bases at V and 4 bases at J, with 6 bases in the middle. In germline, CDR1 is MDHEN, CDR2 SYDVKM. CDR3 length: 12 amino acids. This chain links TRBV28 with TRBJ1-2; no clear D. The sequencing input was peripheral blood. The receptor's source is a woman aged 45 to 65 with active or convalescent COVID-19. DNA for the CDR3: TGTGCCAGCAGTTTGAGGTCCTATGGCTACACCTTC. Its protein product is CASSLRSYGYTF.